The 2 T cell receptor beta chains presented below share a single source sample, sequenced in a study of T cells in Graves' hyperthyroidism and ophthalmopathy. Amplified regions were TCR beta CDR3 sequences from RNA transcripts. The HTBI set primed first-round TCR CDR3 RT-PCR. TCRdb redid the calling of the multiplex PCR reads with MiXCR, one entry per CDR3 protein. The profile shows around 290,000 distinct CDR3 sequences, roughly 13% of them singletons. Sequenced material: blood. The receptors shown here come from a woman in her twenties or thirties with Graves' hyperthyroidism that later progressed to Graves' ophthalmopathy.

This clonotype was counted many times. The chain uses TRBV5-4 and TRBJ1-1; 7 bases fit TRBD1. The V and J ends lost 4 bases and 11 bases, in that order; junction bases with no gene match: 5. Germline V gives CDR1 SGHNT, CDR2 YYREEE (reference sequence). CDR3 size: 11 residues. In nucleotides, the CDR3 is TGTGCCAGCAGCGGTACAGGGGTTGCTTTCTTT. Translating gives CASSGTGVAFF.

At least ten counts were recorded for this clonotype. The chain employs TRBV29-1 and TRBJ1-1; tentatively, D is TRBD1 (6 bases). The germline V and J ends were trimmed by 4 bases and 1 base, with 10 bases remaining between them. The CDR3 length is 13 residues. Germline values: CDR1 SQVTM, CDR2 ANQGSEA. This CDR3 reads CSVGQVSNTEAFF. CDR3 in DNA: TGCAGCGTTGGACAGGTATCGAACACTGAAGCTTTCTTT. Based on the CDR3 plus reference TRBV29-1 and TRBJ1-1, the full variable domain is SAVISQKPSRDICQRGTSLTIQCQVDSQVTMMFWYRQQPGQSLTLIATANQGSEATYESGFVIDKFPISRPNLTFSTLTVSNMSPEDSSIYLCSVGQVSNTEAFFGQGTRLTVV.